This T cell receptor (beta chain) was sequenced during a study of tumor and adjacent non-tumor tissue in lung cancer. Overall study results and limits: Normal lung showed higher cumulative top 100 clone frequency than tumor. Significantly higher TCR diversity was found in tumor than normal lung.

A modified ARM-PCR protocol with three rounds of nested PCR amplified TCRbeta. In TCRdb, the multiplex PCR reads were re-called with MiXCR into one record per CDR3 protein. Counted here are roughly 150,000 distinct CDR3 sequences, around 67% occurring once; the ten biggest clones make up 18%. No cell sorting was done before RNA was extracted from the tissue. As for this clonotype: Its target is not known.

The sample taken for sequencing was lung tumor tissue. The source of this sequence is a man in his 60s with small cell lung cancer.

The DNA for the CDR3 is TGTGCCAGCAACGCCTGGACGGTGCGGAGTGAGCAGTTCTTC. Translated: CASNAWTVRSEQFF. The chain links TRBV11-3 to TRBJ2-1; D is uncertain. The CDR3 covers 14 residues. From germline, CDR1 is SGHNT and CDR2 YENEEA. V gave up 7 bases and J gave up 9 bases, with 19 bases separating them.